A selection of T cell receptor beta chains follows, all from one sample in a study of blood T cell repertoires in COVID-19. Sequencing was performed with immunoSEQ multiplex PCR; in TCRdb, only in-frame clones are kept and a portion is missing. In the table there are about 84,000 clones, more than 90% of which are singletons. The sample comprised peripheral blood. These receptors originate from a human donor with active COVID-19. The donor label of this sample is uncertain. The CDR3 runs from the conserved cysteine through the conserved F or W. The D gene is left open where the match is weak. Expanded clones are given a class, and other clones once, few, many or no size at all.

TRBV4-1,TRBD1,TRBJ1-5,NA,TGCGCCAGCAGCCAAGGGGACAGGGACATTCAGCCCCAGCATTTT,CASSQGDRDIQPQHF
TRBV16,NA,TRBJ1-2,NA,TGTGCCAGCAGCCAATCGTCAGGGCATGGCTACACCTTC,CASSQSSGHGYTF
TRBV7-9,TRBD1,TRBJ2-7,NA,TGTGCCAGCAGCTTAGGGACAGGGCAGTTTGATGAGCAGTACTTC,CASSLGTGQFDEQYF
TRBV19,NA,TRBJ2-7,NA,TGTGCCAGTAGTATAGAATGGGCAGGGACCTACGAGCAGTACTTC,CASSIEWAGTYEQYF
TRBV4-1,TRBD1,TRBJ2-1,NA,TGCGCCAGCAGCCTACAAGGACAGGGGCAAGGCAATGAGCAGTTCTTC,CASSLQGQGQGNEQFF
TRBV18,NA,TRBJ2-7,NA,TGTGCCAGCTCACCACGCGTTACAGGCGAGCAGTACTTC,CASSPRVTGEQYF
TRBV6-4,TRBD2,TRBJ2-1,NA,TGTGCCAGCAGCCTAGGGACTACGGGTGAGCAGTTCTTC,CASSLGTTGEQFF
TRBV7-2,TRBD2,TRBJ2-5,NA,TGTGCCAGCAGCTCGCGGTGGCGGGAGGCCGAGGAGACCCAGTACTTC,CASSSRWREAEETQYF
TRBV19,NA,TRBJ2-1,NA,TGTGCCAGTAGTATAAAAAAGGTGGCTAGTACCTACAATGAGCAGTTCTTC,CASSIKKVASTYNEQFF
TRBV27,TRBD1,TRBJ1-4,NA,TGTGCCAGCAGGCTAGCCCCGGGACAGGGAGTTGAAAAACTGTTTTTT,CASRLAPGQGVEKLFF
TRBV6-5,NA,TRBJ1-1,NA,TGTGCCAGCGGACCCAGGGAGGGGTCTACTGAAGCTTTCTTT,CASGPREGSTEAFF
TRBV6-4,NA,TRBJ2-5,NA,TGTGCCAGCAGTGCACGGAGGGGTGAGACCCAGTACTTC,CASSARRGETQYF
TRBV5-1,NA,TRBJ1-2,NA,TGCGCCAGCAGTCCCATCCCCCAGGGAAGGAATGGCTACACCTTC,CASSPIPQGRNGYTF
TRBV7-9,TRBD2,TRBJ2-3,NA,TGTGCCAGCAGCCATCCCCGGGCGGGAGGGGCCGGCACAGATACGCAGTATTTT,CASSHPRAGGAGTDTQYF
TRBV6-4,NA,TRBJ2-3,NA,TGTGCCAGCAGCTTGGGGGGTTACACAGATACGCAGTATTTT,CASSLGGYTDTQYF
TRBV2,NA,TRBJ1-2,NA,TGTGCCAGCAGTCCTGTCGTTGGCTACACCTTC,CASSPVVGYTF
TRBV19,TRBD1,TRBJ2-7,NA,TGTGCCAGTAGTCGAGACAGGGCATCACATGGCGAGCAGTACTTC,CASSRDRASHGEQYF
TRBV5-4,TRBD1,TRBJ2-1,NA,TGTGCCAGCAGTGTGACCGGGACAGGGTCTCATGAGCAGTTCTTC,CASSVTGTGSHEQFF
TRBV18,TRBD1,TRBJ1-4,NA,TGTGCCAGCTCGGACAGGGGTTCAACTAATGAAAAACTGTTTTTT,CASSDRGSTNEKLFF
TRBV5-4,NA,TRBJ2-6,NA,TGTGCCAGCAGCTTGGGTCGCGCGGTCTCTGGGGCCAACGTCCTGACTTTC,CASSLGRAVSGANVLTF
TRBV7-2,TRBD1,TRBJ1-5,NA,TGTGCCAGCAGCCCGACAGGGTACAATCAGCCCCAGCATTTT,CASSPTGYNQPQHF
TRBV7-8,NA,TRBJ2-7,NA,TGTGCCAGCAGCTCGGACAGGGAGGGGGAGCAGTACTTC,CASSSDREGEQYF
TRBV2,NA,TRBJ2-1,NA,TGTGCCAGCAGCCCCCGGAGATTGGGCAATGAGCAGTTCTTC,CASSPRRLGNEQFF
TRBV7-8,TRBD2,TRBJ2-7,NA,TGTGCCAGCAGCTTAGGATCGACTAGCGGGCTCTCCTACGAGCAGTACTTC,CASSLGSTSGLSYEQYF
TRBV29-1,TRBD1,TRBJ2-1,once,TGCAGCGGGTCCCGGGACAGACAGTTCTTC,CSGSRDRQFF
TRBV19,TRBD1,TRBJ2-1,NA,TGTGCCAGTAGTATCCCGACAGGGTTTATGGATGAGCAGTTCTTC,CASSIPTGFMDEQFF
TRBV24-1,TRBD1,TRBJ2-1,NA,TGTGCCACCAGTGAACCCGGGACAGGGGGGCTCGGTGAGCAGTTCTTC,CATSEPGTGGLGEQFF
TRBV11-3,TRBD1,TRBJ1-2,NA,TGTGCCAGCAGCTTCGAGGGGGCTTCCTATGGCTACACCTTC,CASSFEGASYGYTF
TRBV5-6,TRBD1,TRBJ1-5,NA,TGTGCCAGCAGTCCCGGGACAGGCGGCAATCAGCCCCAGCATTTT,CASSPGTGGNQPQHF
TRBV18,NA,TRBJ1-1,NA,TGTGCCAGTACCGTCGGCGGGAACACTGAAGCTTTCTTT,CASTVGGNTEAFF
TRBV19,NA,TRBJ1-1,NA,TGTGCCAGTAGTAGCCAGGCGAACACTGAAGCTTTCTTT,CASSSQANTEAFF
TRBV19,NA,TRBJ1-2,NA,TGTGCCAGTGGTACTTGGACAGCTAACTATGGCTACACCTTC,CASGTWTANYGYTF
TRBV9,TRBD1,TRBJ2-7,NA,TGTGCCAGCAGCGTAGAGGGGACAGGGGGCGGGGAGCAGTACTTC,CASSVEGTGGGEQYF
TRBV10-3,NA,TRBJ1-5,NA,TGTGCCACCCTCCCGGGGATTAGCAATCAGCCCCAGCATTTT,CATLPGISNQPQHF
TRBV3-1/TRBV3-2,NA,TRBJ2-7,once,TGTGCCAGCAGCCAAGACCCTATAAGCTCCTACGAGCAGTACTTC,CASSQDPISSYEQYF
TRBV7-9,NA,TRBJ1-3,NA,TGTGCCAGCAGCTACAACAGTCGCTCTGGAAACACCATATATTTT,CASSYNSRSGNTIYF
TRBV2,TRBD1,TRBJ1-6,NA,TGTGCCAGCAGTGCCGGACAGGCACCCCTCCACTTT,CASSAGQAPLHF
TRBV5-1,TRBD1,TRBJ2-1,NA,TGCGCCAGCAGCTTGGGACAGGGGGTTTCCTACAATGAGCAGTTCTTC,CASSLGQGVSYNEQFF
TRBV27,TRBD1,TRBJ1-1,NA,TGTGCCAGCAGTCGCGACAGGGCAGGCACTGAAGCTTTCTTT,CASSRDRAGTEAFF
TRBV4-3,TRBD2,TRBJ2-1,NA,TGCGCCAGCAGCCAAGTAACCCCCCTAGCGGGAGTGGGTGAGCAGTTCTTC,CASSQVTPLAGVGEQFF
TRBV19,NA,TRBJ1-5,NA,TGTGCCAGTAGTTCGGGTAGCGGCAATCAGCCCCAGCATTTT,CASSSGSGNQPQHF
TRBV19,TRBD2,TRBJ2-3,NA,TGTGCCAGTAGTACCCCCGGGACTAGCGGCACAGATACGCAGTATTTT,CASSTPGTSGTDTQYF
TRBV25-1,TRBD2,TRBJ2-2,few,TGTGCCTATAAAGCGGGGGCCGGGGAGCTGTTTTTT,CAYKAGAGELFF
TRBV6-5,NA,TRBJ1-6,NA,TGTGCCAGCAGTACGGACAGCCATAATTCACCCCTCCACTTT,CASSTDSHNSPLHF